This TCR beta chain was sequenced during a study of early T cells in non-severe SARS-CoV-2 infection. This clonotype has only a few counts. TCRdb reanalysed the 5' RACE reads using MiXCR and keeps one entry per CDR3 protein. Here the sample spans 40,000 to 55,000 distinct CDR3 sequences, roughly 4.2% being singletons. The CDR3 spans 12 residues. V was shortened by 4 bases and J by 3 bases, with 7 bases between the two germline ends. Per germline, CDR1 SGHKS and CDR2 YYEKEE (reference sequence). The sample taken for sequencing was whole blood. The genes are TRBV5-5 and TRBJ1-2, with D hard to call. This sequence originates from an adult who was a healthcare worker with PCR-confirmed SARS-CoV-2 infection or an uninfected control (not recorded which). CDR3 residues: CASSTRYYGYTF. CDR3 DNA sequence: TGTGCCAGCAGCACCCGCTACTATGGCTACACCTTC.